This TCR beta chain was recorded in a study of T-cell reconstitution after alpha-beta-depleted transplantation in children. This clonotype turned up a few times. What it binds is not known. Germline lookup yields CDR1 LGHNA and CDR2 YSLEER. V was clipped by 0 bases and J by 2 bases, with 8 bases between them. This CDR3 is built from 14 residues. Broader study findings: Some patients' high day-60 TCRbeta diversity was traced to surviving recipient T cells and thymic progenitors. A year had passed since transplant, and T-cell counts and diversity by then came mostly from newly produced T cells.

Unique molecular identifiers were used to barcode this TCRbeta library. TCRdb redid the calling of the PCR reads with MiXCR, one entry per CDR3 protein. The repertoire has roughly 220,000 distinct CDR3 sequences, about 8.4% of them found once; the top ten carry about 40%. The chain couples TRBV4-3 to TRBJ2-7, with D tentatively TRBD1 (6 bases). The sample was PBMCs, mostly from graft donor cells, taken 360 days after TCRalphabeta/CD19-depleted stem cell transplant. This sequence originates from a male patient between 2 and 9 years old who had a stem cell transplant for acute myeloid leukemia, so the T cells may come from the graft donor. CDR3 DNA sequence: TGCGCCAGCAGCCAAGAAAGGGGGACCTACGAGCAGTACTTC. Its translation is CASSQERGTYEQYF.